This TCR beta chain was identified in a study of cytomegalovirus exposure and HLA in healthy donors. Study-level results: As a later analysis showed, a missense DCLRE1C variant was linked to trimming of TCR beta V- and J-genes.

Researchers ran the PCR with 60 Vbeta and 13 Jbeta primers. Repertoires were generated with immunoSEQ multiplex PCR, while TCRdb's copy carries only in-frame clones and drops some. The data show more than 130,000 clones, with roughly three quarters seen just once and roughly 4.9% held by the top ten. As regards this clone: Antigen unknown.

Germline loops: CDR1 SNHLY, CDR2 FYNNEI. The CDR3 totals 15 residues. The V end was cut by 4 bases, the J end by 7 bases, with 17 bases between. The specimen was PBMCs. This TCR came from a woman between 45 and 65 years old in good health and CMV-seronegative. The chain carries TRBV2 and TRBJ1-5, with D unclear. Here the CDR3 DNA reads TGTGCCAGCAGTGGACTTGCGAGAACCAGCCAGCCCCAGCATTTT. This gives the protein CASSGLARTSQPQHF.